This TCR beta chain was sequenced during a study of T cell changes during pregnancy in multiple sclerosis. The protocol was immunoSEQ multiplex PCR, while the TCRdb copy is restricted to in-frame clones and leaves out a portion. The sample has 80,000 to 130,000 clones, 94% seen once. With 0 bases removed from V and 6 bases from J, the gap between germline ends came to 13 bases. Germline V lookup: CDR1 SGHRS, CDR2 YFSETQ. CDR3 size: 14 residues. The gene calls are TRBV5-1 and TRBJ2-7; tentatively, D is TRBD1 (6 bases). Sample: peripheral blood, taken before pregnancy. This clonotype was sampled from a female donor with multiple sclerosis, enrolled in a pregnancy study. The CDR3, as DNA: TGCGCCAGCAGCTTGGTGTCAGGGACACGCGAGCAGTACTTC. This translates into CASSLVSGTREQYF. Drawing the rest from reference TRBV5-1 and TRBJ2-7, the complete variable domain is KAGVTQTPRYLIKTRGQQVTLSCSPISGHRSVSWYQQTPGQGLQFLFEYFSETQRNKGNFPGRFSGRQFSNSRSEMNVSTLELGDSALYLCASSLVSGTREQYFGPGTRLTVT.